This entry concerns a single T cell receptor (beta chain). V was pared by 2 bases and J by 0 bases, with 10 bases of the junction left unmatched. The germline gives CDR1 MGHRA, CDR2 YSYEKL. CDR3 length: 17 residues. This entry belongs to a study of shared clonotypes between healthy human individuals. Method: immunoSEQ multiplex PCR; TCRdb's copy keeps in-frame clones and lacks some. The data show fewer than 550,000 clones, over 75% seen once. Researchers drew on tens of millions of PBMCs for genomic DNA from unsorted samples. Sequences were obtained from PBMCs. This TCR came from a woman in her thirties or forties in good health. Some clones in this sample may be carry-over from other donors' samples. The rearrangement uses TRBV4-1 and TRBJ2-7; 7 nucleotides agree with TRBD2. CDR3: CASSQPPRDYSSYEQYF. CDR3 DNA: TGCGCCAGCAGCCAACCCCCCAGGGACTATTCCTCCTACGAGCAGTACTTC.